This is a list of T cell receptor beta chains from one sample in a study of blood T cell repertoires in COVID-19. The repertoire was sequenced with immunoSEQ multiplex PCR; TCRdb's copy has only in-frame clones and lacks some. Altogether around 190,000 clones are present, 80% being singletons, with the ten largest covering around 7%. What was sequenced was peripheral blood. Receptor source: a man in his sixties or seventies with active or convalescent COVID-19. Both conserved end residues are part of each CDR3. A D gene is named only where the DNA matches it firmly. Expanded clones get a size class; other rows say once, few or many, or leave the size out.

D gene: .; V gene: TRBV14; J gene: TRBJ1-4; clone size: .; CDR3 protein: CASSPRTGSLLSEKLFF; CDR3 DNA: TGTGCCAGCAGCCCAAGAACAGGATCTCTTTTAAGCGAAAAACTGTTTTTT
D gene: .; V gene: TRBV11-2; J gene: TRBJ2-1; clone size: .; CDR3 protein: CASSLVDSIYNEQFF; CDR3 DNA: TGTGCCAGCAGCTTGGTGGACAGTATCTACAATGAGCAGTTCTTC
D gene: .; V gene: TRBV12-2; J gene: TRBJ1-1; clone size: .; CDR3 protein: CASRLVGGERKNTEAFF; CDR3 DNA: TGTGCAAGTCGCTTAGTAGGGGGCGAAAGGAAGAACACTGAAGCTTTCTTT
D gene: .; V gene: TRBV28; J gene: TRBJ1-1; clone size: .; CDR3 protein: CASSRTDTEAFF; CDR3 DNA: TGTGCCAGCAGTCGGACTGACACTGAAGCTTTCTTT
D gene: .; V gene: TRBV10-2; J gene: TRBJ1-5; clone size: .; CDR3 protein: CASSERRQDQPQHF; CDR3 DNA: TGCGCCAGCAGTGAGCGCAGACAGGATCAGCCCCAGCATTTT
D gene: TRBD1; V gene: TRBV30; J gene: TRBJ1-2; clone size: .; CDR3 protein: CAWTGTGEYGYTF; CDR3 DNA: TGTGCCTGGACTGGGACAGGGGAGTATGGCTACACCTTC
D gene: TRBD1; V gene: TRBV6-1; J gene: TRBJ2-7; clone size: .; CDR3 protein: CASSEVWAGGGYEQYF; CDR3 DNA: TGTGCCAGCAGTGAAGTCTGGGCAGGGGGTGGGTACGAGCAGTACTTC
D gene: .; V gene: TRBV2; J gene: TRBJ2-6; clone size: .; CDR3 protein: CASSASSPQWANVLTF; CDR3 DNA: TGTGCCAGCAGTGCATCTTCCCCCCAGTGGGCCAACGTCCTGACTTTC
D gene: .; V gene: TRBV3-1/TRBV3-2; J gene: TRBJ2-5; clone size: once; CDR3 protein: CASSQDGSRETQYF; CDR3 DNA: TGTGCCAGCAGCCAAGACGGGAGTAGAGAGACCCAGTACTTC
D gene: .; V gene: TRBV28; J gene: TRBJ1-2; clone size: .; CDR3 protein: CASRRSNYGYTF; CDR3 DNA: TGTGCCAGCAGGAGATCTAACTATGGCTACACCTTC
D gene: .; V gene: TRBV6-5; J gene: TRBJ1-2; clone size: .; CDR3 protein: CASNREPGYGYTF; CDR3 DNA: TGTGCCTCAAATCGGGAGCCCGGCTATGGCTACACCTTC
D gene: .; V gene: TRBV6-2/TRBV6-3; J gene: TRBJ1-1; clone size: .; CDR3 protein: CASSSMNTEAFF; CDR3 DNA: TGTGCCAGCAGTTCCATGAACACTGAAGCTTTCTTT
D gene: TRBD1; V gene: TRBV6-2/TRBV6-3; J gene: TRBJ1-1; clone size: once; CDR3 protein: CASSRFGQGNTEAFF; CDR3 DNA: TGTGCCAGCAGCCGATTCGGACAGGGGAACACTGAAGCTTTCTTT
D gene: TRBD2; V gene: TRBV27; J gene: TRBJ2-1; clone size: .; CDR3 protein: CASSDLAGKSSYNEQFF; CDR3 DNA: TGTGCCAGCAGTGACCTAGCGGGTAAGAGCTCCTACAATGAGCAGTTCTTC
D gene: .; V gene: TRBV5-1; J gene: TRBJ1-3; clone size: few; CDR3 protein: CASSSGYGGRNTIYF; CDR3 DNA: TGCGCCAGCAGCTCAGGTTATGGAGGGAGAAACACCATATATTTT
D gene: .; V gene: TRBV19; J gene: TRBJ1-4; clone size: .; CDR3 protein: CASSRDGIGDEKLFF; CDR3 DNA: TGTGCCAGTAGTAGAGACGGTATCGGAGATGAAAAACTGTTTTTT
D gene: TRBD1; V gene: TRBV7-8; J gene: TRBJ1-2; clone size: once; CDR3 protein: CASSYRDRGHYGYTF; CDR3 DNA: TGTGCCAGCAGCTACCGGGACAGGGGGCACTATGGCTACACCTTC
D gene: .; V gene: TRBV2; J gene: TRBJ2-5; clone size: .; CDR3 protein: CASCEQGQETQYF; CDR3 DNA: TGTGCCAGCTGTGAACAGGGCCAAGAGACCCAGTACTTC
D gene: .; V gene: TRBV10-2; J gene: TRBJ1-6; clone size: .; CDR3 protein: CASTSGSVSPGLNSPLHF; CDR3 DNA: TGCGCCAGCACTTCCGGGAGTGTAAGTCCAGGGCTCAATTCACCCCTCCACTTT
D gene: TRBD2; V gene: TRBV5-1; J gene: TRBJ2-1; clone size: .; CDR3 protein: CASSLDTAGVGNEQFF; CDR3 DNA: TGCGCCAGCAGCTTGGATACAGCGGGGGTAGGCAATGAGCAGTTCTTC
D gene: .; V gene: TRBV15; J gene: TRBJ1-2; clone size: few; CDR3 protein: CATSRDRAVDGYTF; CDR3 DNA: TGTGCCACCAGCAGAGATCGAGCGGTGGATGGCTACACCTTC
D gene: .; V gene: TRBV7-2; J gene: TRBJ1-6; clone size: .; CDR3 protein: CASSLVSGTSSPLHF; CDR3 DNA: TGTGCCAGCAGCTTAGTATCCGGGACAAGTTCACCCCTCCACTTT
D gene: .; V gene: TRBV5-1; J gene: TRBJ1-2; clone size: .; CDR3 protein: CASSQTPGQNYGYTF; CDR3 DNA: TGCGCCAGCAGCCAAACCCCTGGACAGAACTATGGCTACACCTTC
D gene: TRBD1; V gene: TRBV18; J gene: TRBJ1-3; clone size: .; CDR3 protein: CASSPGQNSGNTIYF; CDR3 DNA: TGTGCCAGCTCTCCGGGACAGAACTCTGGAAACACCATATATTTT
D gene: TRBD2; V gene: TRBV2; J gene: TRBJ2-3; clone size: .; CDR3 protein: CASRTTSVIDTQYF; CDR3 DNA: TGTGCCAGCAGAACGACTAGCGTAATAGATACGCAGTATTTT
D gene: .; V gene: TRBV7-2; J gene: TRBJ1-1; clone size: .; CDR3 protein: CASSFGMVNTEAFF; CDR3 DNA: TGTGCCAGCAGCTTCGGGATGGTGAACACTGAAGCTTTCTTT
D gene: TRBD1; V gene: TRBV5-6; J gene: TRBJ1-2; clone size: .; CDR3 protein: CASSPIPGQGNYGYTF; CDR3 DNA: TGTGCCAGCAGCCCAATTCCGGGACAGGGGAACTATGGCTACACCTTC
D gene: TRBD2; V gene: TRBV23-1; J gene: TRBJ2-7; clone size: once; CDR3 protein: CASSQYPQAGGVYEQYF; CDR3 DNA: TGCGCCAGCAGTCAATATCCCCAAGCGGGGGGGGTCTACGAGCAGTACTTC
D gene: .; V gene: TRBV5-1; J gene: TRBJ1-4; clone size: few; CDR3 protein: CASSLDGNEKLFF; CDR3 DNA: TGCGCCAGCAGCTTGGACGGGAATGAAAAACTGTTTTTT
D gene: TRBD1; V gene: TRBV18; J gene: TRBJ1-4; clone size: .; CDR3 protein: CASSWAGGRTNEKLFF; CDR3 DNA: TGTGCCAGCTCATGGGCAGGGGGAAGGACTAATGAAAAACTGTTTTTT
D gene: TRBD2; V gene: TRBV11-2; J gene: TRBJ2-1; clone size: once; CDR3 protein: CASSSPGLAGRSEQFF; CDR3 DNA: TGTGCCAGCAGCTCCCCCGGACTAGCGGGAAGAAGTGAGCAGTTCTTC
D gene: .; V gene: TRBV7-9; J gene: TRBJ1-6; clone size: .; CDR3 protein: CASSLGGSDSPLHF; CDR3 DNA: TGTGCCAGCAGCTTAGGTGGGAGCGATTCACCCCTCCACTTT
D gene: .; V gene: TRBV7-2; J gene: TRBJ2-3; clone size: .; CDR3 protein: CASTKGGVTDTQYF; CDR3 DNA: TGTGCCAGCACCAAAGGCGGGGTCACAGATACGCAGTATTTT
D gene: .; V gene: TRBV5-6; J gene: TRBJ2-1; clone size: .; CDR3 protein: CASSLLENEQFF; CDR3 DNA: TGTGCCAGCAGCTTGTTAGAGAATGAGCAGTTCTTC
D gene: .; V gene: TRBV7-2; J gene: TRBJ1-5; clone size: .; CDR3 protein: CASSLSGGAGNQPQHF; CDR3 DNA: TGTGCCAGCAGCTTATCGGGGGGCGCGGGCAATCAGCCCCAGCATTTT
D gene: .; V gene: TRBV28; J gene: TRBJ1-2; clone size: .; CDR3 protein: CASSSQAGGYYGYTF; CDR3 DNA: TGTGCCAGCAGTTCCCAAGCGGGGGGCTACTATGGCTACACCTTC
D gene: TRBD2; V gene: TRBV5-4; J gene: TRBJ2-1; clone size: .; CDR3 protein: CASSQTSNSYNEQFF; CDR3 DNA: TGTGCCAGCAGCCAGACTAGCAACTCCTACAATGAGCAGTTCTTC
D gene: TRBD1; V gene: TRBV10-3; J gene: TRBJ2-5; clone size: .; CDR3 protein: CAISGQGATQETQYF; CDR3 DNA: TGTGCCATCAGTGGTCAGGGGGCCACCCAAGAGACCCAGTACTTC
D gene: .; V gene: TRBV3-1/TRBV3-2; J gene: TRBJ2-5; clone size: .; CDR3 protein: CASSELTGETQYF; CDR3 DNA: TGTGCCAGCAGCGAACTCACAGGGGAGACCCAGTACTTC
D gene: .; V gene: TRBV3-1/TRBV3-2; J gene: TRBJ2-2; clone size: .; CDR3 protein: CASSQEGITGELFF; CDR3 DNA: TGTGCCAGCAGCCAGGAGGGTATCACCGGGGAGCTGTTTTTT
D gene: TRBD2; V gene: TRBV6-4; J gene: TRBJ2-3; clone size: .; CDR3 protein: CASSDSFRGGTDTQYF; CDR3 DNA: TGTGCCAGCAGTGACTCGTTCCGGGGGGGCACAGATACGCAGTATTTT
D gene: .; V gene: TRBV10-1; J gene: TRBJ1-2; clone size: .; CDR3 protein: CASSPREDYGYTF; CDR3 DNA: TGCGCCAGCAGTCCCAGGGAAGACTATGGCTACACCTTC
D gene: TRBD1; V gene: TRBV5-1; J gene: TRBJ2-3; clone size: .; CDR3 protein: CASSPRDRGRTDTQYF; CDR3 DNA: TGCGCCAGCAGCCCACGGGACAGGGGTAGGACAGATACGCAGTATTTT
D gene: TRBD1; V gene: TRBV2; J gene: TRBJ1-2; clone size: few; CDR3 protein: CASSFRDRGEYGYTF; CDR3 DNA: TGTGCCAGCAGTTTCCGGGACAGGGGAGAGTATGGCTACACCTTC
D gene: TRBD1; V gene: TRBV28; J gene: TRBJ2-7; clone size: .; CDR3 protein: CASGSGTGFYEQYF; CDR3 DNA: TGTGCCAGCGGTTCCGGGACAGGGTTCTACGAGCAGTACTTC
D gene: .; V gene: TRBV7-9; J gene: TRBJ1-2; clone size: .; CDR3 protein: CASSSTGINYGYTF; CDR3 DNA: TGTGCCAGCAGCTCCACAGGGATTAACTATGGCTACACCTTC
D gene: .; V gene: TRBV7-2; J gene: TRBJ2-7; clone size: .; CDR3 protein: CASSSQARTKKYF; CDR3 DNA: TGTGCCAGCAGCTCCCAGGCCAGGACTAAGAAGTACTTC
D gene: TRBD1; V gene: TRBV28; J gene: TRBJ1-2; clone size: .; CDR3 protein: CASSSGTGVYGYTF; CDR3 DNA: TGTGCCAGCAGTTCCGGGACAGGGGTCTATGGCTACACCTTC
D gene: .; V gene: TRBV5-1; J gene: TRBJ1-1; clone size: .; CDR3 protein: CASSSAGGAYTEAFF; CDR3 DNA: TGCGCCAGCAGCTCCGCGGGGGGGGCGTACACTGAAGCTTTCTTT
D gene: TRBD1; V gene: TRBV6-6; J gene: TRBJ1-2; clone size: .; CDR3 protein: CASSWDSANYGYTF; CDR3 DNA: TGTGCCAGCAGTTGGGACAGTGCTAACTATGGCTACACCTTC
D gene: .; V gene: TRBV3-1/TRBV3-2; J gene: TRBJ1-3; clone size: .; CDR3 protein: CASSYRELGVSSGNTIYF; CDR3 DNA: TGTGCCAGCAGCTACCGAGAATTAGGGGTGTCCTCTGGAAACACCATATATTTT
D gene: TRBD1; V gene: TRBV11-3; J gene: TRBJ1-1; clone size: .; CDR3 protein: CASSLGQGEMNTEAFF; CDR3 DNA: TGTGCCAGCAGCTTAGGACAGGGGGAAATGAACACTGAAGCTTTCTTT
D gene: .; V gene: TRBV5-1; J gene: TRBJ1-6; clone size: .; CDR3 protein: CASSGDSLGNSPLHF; CDR3 DNA: TGCGCCAGTTCCGGGGACTCCCTCGGTAATTCACCCCTCCACTTT
D gene: .; V gene: TRBV2; J gene: TRBJ2-7; clone size: .; CDR3 protein: CASSLGGTVSYEQYF; CDR3 DNA: TGTGCCAGCAGCCTTGGGGGGACAGTTTCCTACGAGCAGTACTTC